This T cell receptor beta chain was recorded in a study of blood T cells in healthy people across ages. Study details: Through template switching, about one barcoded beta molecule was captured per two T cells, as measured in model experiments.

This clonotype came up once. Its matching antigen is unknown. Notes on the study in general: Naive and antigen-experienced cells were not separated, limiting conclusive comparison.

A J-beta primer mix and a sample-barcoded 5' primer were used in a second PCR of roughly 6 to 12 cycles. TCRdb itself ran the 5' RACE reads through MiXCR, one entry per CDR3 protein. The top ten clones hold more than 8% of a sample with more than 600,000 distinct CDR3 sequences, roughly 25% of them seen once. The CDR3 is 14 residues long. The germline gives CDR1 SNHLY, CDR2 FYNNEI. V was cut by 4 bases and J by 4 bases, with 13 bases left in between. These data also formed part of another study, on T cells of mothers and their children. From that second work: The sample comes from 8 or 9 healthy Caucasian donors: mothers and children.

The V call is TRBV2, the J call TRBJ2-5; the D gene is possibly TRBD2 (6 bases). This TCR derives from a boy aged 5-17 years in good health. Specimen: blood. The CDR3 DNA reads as TGTGCCAGCAGTGTTGGGCAGGAGGGAGAGACCCAGTACTTC. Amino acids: CASSVGQEGETQYF.